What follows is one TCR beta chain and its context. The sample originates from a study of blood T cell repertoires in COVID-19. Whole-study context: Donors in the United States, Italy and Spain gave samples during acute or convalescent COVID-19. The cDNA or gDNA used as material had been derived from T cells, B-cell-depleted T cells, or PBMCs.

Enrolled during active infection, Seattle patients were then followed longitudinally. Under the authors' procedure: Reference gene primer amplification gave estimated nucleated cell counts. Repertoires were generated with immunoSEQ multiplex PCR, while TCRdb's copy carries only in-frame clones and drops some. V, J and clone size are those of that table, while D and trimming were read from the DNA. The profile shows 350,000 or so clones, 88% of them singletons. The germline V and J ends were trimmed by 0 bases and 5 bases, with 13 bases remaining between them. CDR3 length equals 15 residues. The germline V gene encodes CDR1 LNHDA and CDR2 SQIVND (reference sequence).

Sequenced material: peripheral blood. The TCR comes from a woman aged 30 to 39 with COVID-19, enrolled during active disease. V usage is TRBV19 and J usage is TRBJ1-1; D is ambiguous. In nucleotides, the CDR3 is TGTGCCAGTAGTATAGATCCGGACGCGGGGACTGAAGCTTTCTTT. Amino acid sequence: CASSIDPDAGTEAFF.